A selection of T cell receptor beta chains follows, all from one sample in a study of blood T cell repertoires in COVID-19. Using immunoSEQ multiplex PCR, the repertoire was profiled, and TCRdb retains in-frame clones only, with some absent. The sample has approximately 270,000 clones; 70% to 90% are singletons. The sequencing input was PBMCs or T cells enriched from blood (not recorded which). The origin of the receptors is a woman aged 45-65 years who had recovered from COVID-19. Both conserved end residues are part of each CDR3. The D gene is left open where the match is weak. Clone sizes are given selectively: once, few, many, or a class where the clone is expanded.

TRBJ1-6 TRBD1 TRBV15 15 . CATSSRQGPNSPLHF TGTGCCACCAGCAGCCGACAGGGTCCTAATTCACCCCTCCACTTT
TRBJ2-7 . TRBV28 12 . CASSQLHYEQYF TGTGCCAGCAGTCAACTCCACTACGAGCAGTACTTC
TRBJ1-2 TRBD1 TRBV18 14 . CASSPSGQTYGYTF TGTGCCAGCTCACCTTCGGGACAGACCTATGGCTACACCTTC
TRBJ1-2 . TRBV20-1 16 . CSASNPRANMGGGYTF TGCAGTGCTAGTAACCCGCGGGCCAACATGGGGGGTGGCTACACCTTC
TRBJ1-2 TRBD1 TRBV5-1 13 few CASSRDRGYGYTF TGCGCCAGCAGCCGGGACAGGGGCTATGGCTACACCTTC
TRBJ1-5 . TRBV2 19 . CARKTSFRDRRFSNQPQHF TGTGCCAGGAAAACCTCGTTCCGCGACAGGAGATTCAGCAATCAGCCCCAGCATTTT
TRBJ2-7 . TRBV29-1 13 . CSVSDRSSYEQYF TGCAGCGTCAGCGACAGGAGCTCCTACGAGCAGTACTTC
TRBJ1-5 TRBD1 TRBV5-6 15 . CASSLGGTGVQPQHF TGTGCCAGCAGCTTGGGAGGGACAGGGGTTCAGCCCCAGCATTTT
TRBJ2-7 TRBD1 TRBV5-1 15 . CASSPGQAFSYEQYF TGCGCCAGCAGCCCGGGACAGGCTTTCTCCTACGAGCAGTACTTC
TRBJ1-4 . TRBV10-3 11 once CAISDGEKLFF TGTGCCATCAGTGACGGGGAAAAACTGTTTTTT
TRBJ2-7 TRBD1 TRBV19 14 . CASSMDRGAFEQYF TGTGCCAGTAGTATGGACAGGGGGGCCTTCGAGCAGTACTTC
TRBJ2-1 . TRBV6-1 16 . CASSEEGVFSYNEQFF TGTGCCAGCAGTGAAGAGGGGGTTTTCTCCTACAATGAGCAGTTCTTC
TRBJ1-1 . TRBV5-6 14 . CASSLVGQNTEAFF TGTGCCAGCAGCTTGGTGGGACAGAACACTGAAGCTTTCTTT
TRBJ2-7 TRBD2 TRBV28 15 . CASTSPPSGLAEQYF TGTGCCAGCACTTCTCCCCCTAGCGGCTTAGCCGAGCAGTACTTC
TRBJ2-7 TRBD2 TRBV3-1/TRBV3-2 15 . CASTSTSGRRYEQYF TGTGCCAGCACCTCGACTAGCGGGAGACGTTACGAGCAGTACTTC
TRBJ1-6 . TRBV5-8 18 . CASSLVGQMSSYNSPLHF TGTGCCAGCAGCTTGGTAGGACAGATGAGCTCCTATAATTCACCCCTCCACTTT
TRBJ2-7 . TRBV2 14 . CASKEEGYSYEQYF TGTGCCAGCAAAGAGGAGGGATACTCCTACGAGCAGTACTTC
TRBJ2-7 TRBD2 TRBV7-9 15 many CASSATTSGSYEQYF TGTGCCAGCAGCGCTACGACTAGCGGGAGCTACGAGCAGTACTTC
TRBJ2-7 TRBD2 TRBV28 15 few CASTVWTSENYEQYF TGTGCCAGCACAGTCTGGACTAGCGAGAACTACGAGCAGTACTTC
TRBJ1-2 . TRBV14 15 . CASSQAGAGYYGYTF TGTGCCAGCAGCCAGGCCGGCGCAGGATACTATGGCTACACCTTC
TRBJ2-1 . TRBV28 13 once CASGGGFYNEQFF TGTGCCAGCGGAGGAGGGTTCTACAATGAGCAGTTCTTC
TRBJ1-6 . TRBV5-1 15 . CASSFTASDNSPLHF TGCGCCAGCAGCTTTACAGCTTCCGATAATTCACCCCTCCACTTT
TRBJ2-1 TRBD2 TRBV4-2 16 . CASSQELAGGGHEQFF TGTGCCAGCAGCCAAGAATTAGCGGGAGGAGGCCATGAGCAGTTCTTC
TRBJ1-2 . TRBV5-4 15 . CASSTGTYLDGSYTF TGTGCCAGCAGCACCGGGACATACTTGGATGGAAGCTACACCTTC
TRBJ2-5 . TRBV6-5 14 . CASSYLDSQETQYF TGTGCCAGCAGTTACTTGGACAGCCAAGAGACCCAGTACTTC